A selection of T cell receptor beta chains follows, all from one sample in a study of CD8 T cells in ankylosing spondylitis. TCRdb analysed the 5' RACE reads with MiXCR anew, one entry per CDR3 protein. This sample has 500,000 to 650,000 distinct CDR3 sequences, with under 5.5% found just once. Sequenced: blood, either unsorted or a sorted T cell fraction (not recorded which). All receptors derive from a male donor with ankylosing spondylitis. The CDR3 runs from the conserved cysteine through the conserved F or W. Fields, in order: D gene, J gene, clone size, V gene, CDR3 protein, CDR3 DNA. The D gene is left open where the match is weak. Only part of the rows carry a size: once, few, many, or a class if the clone is expanded.

d_gene: TRBD1
j_gene: TRBJ2-1
abundance: few
v_gene: TRBV3-1
CDR3aa: CASSAGTGAGLNEQFF
CDR3nt: TGTGCCAGCAGCGCCGGGACAGGGGCGGGATTGAATGAGCAGTTCTTC

d_gene: TRBD2
j_gene: TRBJ2-7
abundance: many
v_gene: TRBV10-3
CDR3aa: CAISGLASHEQYF
CDR3nt: TGTGCCATCAGCGGACTAGCCTCCCACGAGCAGTACTTC

d_gene: -
j_gene: TRBJ2-3
abundance: many
v_gene: TRBV20-1
CDR3aa: CSARVYDLTDTQYF
CDR3nt: TGCAGTGCTAGAGTATACGACCTCACAGATACGCAGTATTTT

d_gene: -
j_gene: TRBJ2-2
abundance: -
v_gene: TRBV20-1
CDR3aa: CCASLAWTNSVTGELFF
CDR3nt: TGCTGTGCTAGTCTAGCGTGGACCAATTCGGTGACCGGGGAGCTGTTTTTT

d_gene: -
j_gene: TRBJ1-4
abundance: many
v_gene: TRBV7-9
CDR3aa: CASSFNHNEKLFF
CDR3nt: TGTGCCAGCAGCTTTAACCATAATGAAAAACTGTTTTTT

d_gene: -
j_gene: TRBJ1-6
abundance: many
v_gene: TRBV10-3
CDR3aa: CAIQGSYNSPLHF
CDR3nt: TGTGCCATCCAGGGCTCCTATAATTCACCCCTCCACTTT

d_gene: -
j_gene: TRBJ2-2
abundance: -
v_gene: TRBV6-2/TRBV6-3
CDR3aa: CASSDRQARHTGELFF
CDR3nt: TGTGCCAGCAGCGACAGACAGGCGAGACACACCGGGGAGCTGTTTTTT

d_gene: TRBD2
j_gene: TRBJ2-1
abundance: many
v_gene: TRBV10-3
CDR3aa: CATGTSESYNEQFF
CDR3nt: TGTGCCACCGGGACTAGCGAGTCCTACAATGAGCAGTTCTTC

d_gene: TRBD2
j_gene: TRBJ2-3
abundance: many
v_gene: TRBV11-1
CDR3aa: CASSVTTSGGTDTQYF
CDR3nt: TGTGCCAGCAGCGTCACTACTAGCGGGGGCACAGATACGCAGTATTTT

d_gene: TRBD1
j_gene: TRBJ1-3
abundance: few
v_gene: TRBV7-6
CDR3aa: CASSMNRDRESTIYF
CDR3nt: TGTGCCAGCAGCATGAACCGGGACAGGGAGAGCACCATATATTTT

d_gene: -
j_gene: TRBJ2-2
abundance: many
v_gene: TRBV4-2
CDR3aa: CASSQEYLYTGELFF
CDR3nt: TGTGCCAGCAGCCAAGAGTACCTCTACACCGGGGAGCTGTTTTTT

d_gene: TRBD1
j_gene: TRBJ1-1
abundance: many
v_gene: TRBV7-9
CDR3aa: CASSLTGTYTEAFF
CDR3nt: TGTGCCAGCAGCTTGACAGGGACCTACACTGAAGCTTTCTTT

d_gene: TRBD1
j_gene: TRBJ1-2
abundance: many
v_gene: TRBV28
CDR3aa: CASSLQGTVYGYTF
CDR3nt: TGTGCCAGCAGCTTACAGGGGACTGTCTATGGCTACACCTTC

d_gene: TRBD2
j_gene: TRBJ2-7
abundance: many
v_gene: TRBV4-3
CDR3aa: CASSQGLAGSSYEQYF
CDR3nt: TGCGCCAGCAGCCAGGGACTAGCGGGATCCTCCTACGAGCAGTACTTC

d_gene: -
j_gene: TRBJ2-7
abundance: many
v_gene: TRBV10-3
CDR3aa: CAISDSGQSSYEQYF
CDR3nt: TGTGCCATCAGTGATTCCGGACAGAGCTCCTACGAGCAGTACTTC

d_gene: TRBD1
j_gene: TRBJ1-5
abundance: many
v_gene: TRBV6-1
CDR3aa: CASRRQGYSNQPQHF
CDR3nt: TGTGCCAGCAGACGACAGGGATATAGCAATCAGCCCCAGCATTTT

d_gene: TRBD2
j_gene: TRBJ2-1
abundance: many
v_gene: TRBV11-2
CDR3aa: CASSLDREGGTWGEQFF
CDR3nt: TGTGCCAGCAGCTTAGATCGGGAGGGAGGGACGTGGGGTGAGCAGTTCTTC

d_gene: -
j_gene: TRBJ1-2
abundance: many
v_gene: TRBV20-1
CDR3aa: CSARVEPSYGYTF
CDR3nt: TGCAGTGCTAGAGTGGAGCCTTCCTATGGCTACACCTTC

d_gene: -
j_gene: TRBJ1-2
abundance: few
v_gene: TRBV12-3/TRBV12-4
CDR3aa: CASVSGRGLSGYTF
CDR3nt: TGTGCCAGCGTTTCCGGCAGGGGCCTTTCCGGCTACACCTTC

d_gene: -
j_gene: TRBJ2-3
abundance: many
v_gene: TRBV10-3
CDR3aa: CAISNRVGTDTQYF
CDR3nt: TGTGCCATCAGTAACAGGGTTGGGACAGATACGCAGTATTTT

d_gene: -
j_gene: TRBJ2-7
abundance: -
v_gene: TRBV4-3
CDR3aa: CASSQGRTDRSYEQYF
CDR3nt: TGCGCCAGCAGCCAAGGGAGGACCGACAGATCCTACGAGCAGTACTTC

d_gene: -
j_gene: TRBJ1-2
abundance: many
v_gene: TRBV7-2
CDR3aa: CASRQPRSTWVSYGYTF
CDR3nt: TGTGCCAGCAGACAGCCCAGGTCAACTTGGGTGTCCTATGGCTACACCTTC

d_gene: -
j_gene: TRBJ2-2
abundance: -
v_gene: TRBV5-5
CDR3aa: CAISSGQLSGELLF
CDR3nt: TGTGCCATCAGCTCTGGGCAGCTCTCCGGGGAGCTGCTTTTT

d_gene: TRBD1
j_gene: TRBJ2-7
abundance: many
v_gene: TRBV12-3/TRBV12-4
CDR3aa: CASSFGGQSSYEQYF
CDR3nt: TGTGCCAGCAGTTTTGGGGGACAGAGCTCCTACGAGCAGTACTTC

d_gene: TRBD1
j_gene: TRBJ2-5
abundance: many
v_gene: TRBV24-1
CDR3aa: CATSAGTGNPQETQYF
CDR3nt: TGTGCCACCAGTGCCGGGACAGGGAACCCTCAAGAGACCCAGTACTTC

d_gene: TRBD2
j_gene: TRBJ2-1
abundance: -
v_gene: TRBV20-1
CDR3aa: CSAAGTSGAYSYNEQFF
CDR3nt: TGCAGTGCTGCCGGGACTAGCGGAGCCTACTCCTACAATGAGCAGTTCTTC

d_gene: -
j_gene: TRBJ1-1
abundance: many
v_gene: TRBV29-1
CDR3aa: CSVWVNTEAFF
CDR3nt: TGCAGCGTGTGGGTTAACACTGAAGCTTTCTTT

d_gene: TRBD1
j_gene: TRBJ1-5
abundance: many
v_gene: TRBV4-1
CDR3aa: CASSQKGAGQPQHF
CDR3nt: TGCGCCAGCAGCCAAAAGGGGGCTGGACAGCCCCAGCATTTT

d_gene: TRBD2
j_gene: TRBJ2-1
abundance: -
v_gene: TRBV7-3
CDR3aa: CASSDLPRSGGYNEQFF
CDR3nt: TGTGCCAGCAGCGACCTCCCTAGGAGCGGGGGGTACAATGAGCAGTTCTTC

d_gene: -
j_gene: TRBJ1-2
abundance: many
v_gene: TRBV5-1
CDR3aa: CASSFSTHRNYGYTF
CDR3nt: TGCGCCAGCAGCTTTTCCACACACCGAAACTATGGCTACACCTTC

d_gene: -
j_gene: TRBJ1-3
abundance: many
v_gene: TRBV7-2
CDR3aa: CASSLGWGVNTIYF
CDR3nt: TGTGCCAGCAGCTTAGGATGGGGGGTAAACACCATATATTTT

d_gene: -
j_gene: TRBJ1-1
abundance: many
v_gene: TRBV14
CDR3aa: CASSQPKAFF
CDR3nt: TGTGCCAGCAGCCAACCGAAAGCTTTCTTT

d_gene: -
j_gene: TRBJ1-1
abundance: few
v_gene: TRBV7-2
CDR3aa: CASSLAYGLMNTEAFF
CDR3nt: TGTGCCAGCAGCTTAGCGTATGGCCTCATGAACACTGAAGCTTTCTTT

d_gene: -
j_gene: TRBJ1-4
abundance: many
v_gene: TRBV12-3/TRBV12-4
CDR3aa: CASSLEGNEKLFF
CDR3nt: TGTGCCAGCAGTTTAGAGGGGAATGAAAAACTGTTTTTT

d_gene: TRBD1
j_gene: TRBJ1-5
abundance: many
v_gene: TRBV28
CDR3aa: CASRTGWDQPQHF
CDR3nt: TGTGCCAGCCGGACAGGGTGGGATCAGCCCCAGCATTTT

d_gene: TRBD2
j_gene: TRBJ2-4
abundance: many
v_gene: TRBV29-1
CDR3aa: CSVEEVGGRDIQYF
CDR3nt: TGCAGCGTTGAGGAGGTCGGGGGGAGGGACATTCAGTACTTC

d_gene: -
j_gene: TRBJ2-5
abundance: many
v_gene: TRBV12-3/TRBV12-4
CDR3aa: CATSSGVKTQYF
CDR3nt: TGTGCCACTAGCAGTGGGGTCAAGACCCAGTACTTC

d_gene: -
j_gene: TRBJ1-4
abundance: many
v_gene: TRBV15
CDR3aa: CATSWQEGEKLFF
CDR3nt: TGTGCCACCAGTTGGCAGGAGGGAGAAAAACTGTTTTTT

d_gene: -
j_gene: TRBJ2-5
abundance: many
v_gene: TRBV28
CDR3aa: CASSSTGSGETQYF
CDR3nt: TGTGCCAGCAGCTCAACAGGGTCTGGGGAGACCCAGTACTTC

d_gene: -
j_gene: TRBJ1-6
abundance: many
v_gene: TRBV10-2
CDR3aa: CASLIPGGGQDSPLHF
CDR3nt: TGCGCCAGCCTAATACCGGGAGGCGGGCAGGACTCACCCCTCCACTTT

d_gene: TRBD1
j_gene: TRBJ2-2
abundance: many
v_gene: TRBV7-2
CDR3aa: CASSFWGQGLGELFF
CDR3nt: TGTGCCAGCAGCTTCTGGGGACAGGGTCTCGGGGAGCTGTTTTTT

d_gene: TRBD2
j_gene: TRBJ2-5
abundance: many
v_gene: TRBV3-1
CDR3aa: CASSQGLAGRQETQYF
CDR3nt: TGTGCCAGCAGCCAAGGACTAGCGGGAAGGCAAGAGACCCAGTACTTC

d_gene: TRBD1
j_gene: TRBJ2-2
abundance: -
v_gene: TRBV3-1
CDR3aa: CASSQEPPQGNGELFF
CDR3nt: TGTGCCAGCAGCCAAGAGCCCCCACAGGGGAACGGGGAGCTGTTTTTT

d_gene: TRBD2
j_gene: TRBJ2-4
abundance: many
v_gene: TRBV6-1
CDR3aa: CASRERGLAKNIQYF
CDR3nt: TGTGCCAGCAGAGAGCGGGGTTTAGCCAAAAACATTCAGTACTTC

d_gene: -
j_gene: TRBJ2-3
abundance: many
v_gene: TRBV7-2
CDR3aa: CASSRRRAGIDTQYF
CDR3nt: TGTGCCAGCAGCCGCCGGAGGGCGGGGATAGATACGCAGTATTTT

d_gene: -
j_gene: TRBJ2-3
abundance: many
v_gene: TRBV11-2
CDR3aa: CASSLGVQGTDTQYF
CDR3nt: TGTGCCAGCAGCTTAGGGGTCCAGGGCACAGATACGCAGTATTTT

d_gene: -
j_gene: TRBJ2-2
abundance: many
v_gene: TRBV4-3
CDR3aa: CASSLDVRAPGTGELFF
CDR3nt: TGCGCCAGCAGCCTAGACGTCCGGGCTCCGGGGACCGGGGAGCTGTTTTTT

d_gene: TRBD2
j_gene: TRBJ2-5
abundance: many
v_gene: TRBV4-3
CDR3aa: CASSQDWAGGFETQYF
CDR3nt: TGCGCCAGCAGCCAAGATTGGGCGGGGGGGTTTGAGACCCAGTACTTC

d_gene: -
j_gene: TRBJ1-1
abundance: few
v_gene: TRBV2
CDR3aa: CASRTDRNTEAFF
CDR3nt: TGTGCCAGCAGGACGGACAGGAACACTGAAGCTTTCTTT

d_gene: -
j_gene: TRBJ1-1
abundance: many
v_gene: TRBV7-2
CDR3aa: CASSLWSGGDTEAFF
CDR3nt: TGTGCCAGCAGCCTCTGGTCGGGAGGGGACACTGAAGCTTTCTTT

d_gene: -
j_gene: TRBJ2-7
abundance: many
v_gene: TRBV9
CDR3aa: CASSVEAGPTYEQYF
CDR3nt: TGTGCCAGCAGCGTAGAGGCAGGGCCTACCTACGAGCAGTACTTC

d_gene: -
j_gene: TRBJ2-7
abundance: -
v_gene: TRBV28
CDR3aa: CASSAGQLVSSYEQYF
CDR3nt: TGTGCCAGCAGTGCCGGACAGTTAGTTTCCTCCTACGAGCAGTACTTC

d_gene: -
j_gene: TRBJ1-1
abundance: few
v_gene: TRBV7-9
CDR3aa: CASSSRVGMNTEAFF
CDR3nt: TGTGCCAGCAGCTCCCGCGTCGGTATGAACACTGAAGCTTTCTTT

d_gene: TRBD1
j_gene: TRBJ2-7
abundance: many
v_gene: TRBV20-1
CDR3aa: CSASQGADEQYF
CDR3nt: TGCAGTGCTAGTCAGGGGGCGGACGAGCAGTACTTC

d_gene: TRBD2
j_gene: TRBJ2-3
abundance: -
v_gene: TRBV7-9
CDR3aa: CASSLASGATQYF
CDR3nt: TGTGCCAGCAGCTTAGCGAGCGGGGCTACGCAGTATTTT

d_gene: -
j_gene: TRBJ2-7
abundance: -
v_gene: TRBV15
CDR3aa: CATSRDSPYEQYF
CDR3nt: TGTGCCACCAGCAGAGATTCACCCTACGAGCAGTACTTC

d_gene: -
j_gene: TRBJ2-7
abundance: many
v_gene: TRBV10-3
CDR3aa: CAISADRIGDEQYF
CDR3nt: TGTGCCATCAGCGCGGACAGAATCGGCGACGAGCAGTACTTC

d_gene: -
j_gene: TRBJ2-3
abundance: -
v_gene: TRBV4-2
CDR3aa: CASSQDPVADTQYF
CDR3nt: TGTGCCAGCAGCCAAGATCCGGTAGCAGATACGCAGTATTTT

d_gene: -
j_gene: TRBJ2-2
abundance: many
v_gene: TRBV2
CDR3aa: CASSRDHWDTGELFF
CDR3nt: TGTGCCAGCAGCCGGGACCATTGGGACACCGGGGAGCTGTTTTTT